This entry features one T cell receptor beta chain sequence. Its target is not known. This sample is drawn from a study of blood T cells in healthy people across ages. Findings and limits, study-wide: Whereas aged donors had fewer naive CD4+ cells, long-lived donors had more of them and higher diversity.

The germline V gene encodes CDR1 DFQATT and CDR2 SNEGSKA (reference sequence). V was trimmed by 5 bases and J by 7 bases, leaving 12 bases between them. The CDR3 runs to 11 residues. Primers used in a second PCR of roughly 6 to 12 cycles were a sample-barcoded 5' primer and a J-beta primer mix. TCRdb passed the 5' RACE reads through MiXCR, listing each CDR3 protein once. This sample has around 690,000 distinct CDR3 sequences, with roughly 53% found just once. The TCR originated in a man in his 60s in good health. Material for sequencing was blood. V gene TRBV20-1 combines with J gene TRBJ2-7, with D tentatively TRBD2 (5 bases). For the CDR3, the DNA is TGCAGTGCTTCCGACTATGATGAGCAGTACTTC. Its translation is CSASDYDEQYF.